What follows describes a single T cell receptor (beta chain). The data belong to a study of control samples from healthy donors and cancer patients. CDR3 length: 12 residues. Germline V gene lookup returns CDR1 SGHVS and CDR2 FQNEAQ. V gave up 3 bases and J gave up 6 bases, with 8 bases separating them. Repertoires were generated with immunoSEQ multiplex PCR, while TCRdb's copy carries only in-frame clones and drops some. The table lists approximately 170,000 clones, around 90% of them singletons. The receptor was derived from a woman in her forties or fifties in good health. The sample taken for sequencing was blood. The J gene is TRBJ1-2, the V gene TRBV7-8; TRBD1 is a possible D gene (5 bases). The CDR3 coding sequence is TGTGCCAGCAGCTTGGGGGGGGATGGCTACACCTTC. Protein product: CASSLGGDGYTF.